Listed below are T cell receptor beta chains from one sample, sequenced in a study of T-cell reconstitution after alpha-beta-depleted transplantation in children. A single record per CDR3 protein comes from TCRdb applying MiXCR to the PCR reads. The sample includes 640,000 or so distinct CDR3 sequences, around 16% of them seen just once. The sample in question was PBMCs from the stem cell graft donor, obtained from the stem cell graft. Receptor source: a human donor who donated a stem cell graft to a child with acute myeloid leukemia. The CDR3 runs from the conserved cysteine through the conserved F or W. The D gene is left open where the match is weak. A row's size may be missing; if present it is once, few, many or a size class.

V gene	D gene	clone size	J gene	CDR3 DNA	CDR3 protein
TRBV29-1	TRBD2	-	TRBJ2-1	TGCAGCGTTGCCGGGACTAGCGGGGGGGTCTCCTACAATGAGCAGTTCTTC	CSVAGTSGGVSYNEQFF
TRBV5-1	-	many	TRBJ1-1	TGCGCCAGCAGCCCGGGCCAGGGTATGAACACTGAAGCTTTCTTT	CASSPGQGMNTEAFF
TRBV6-5	TRBD2	many	TRBJ2-5	TGTGCCAGCAGTTACGGCAGGGAGGGGGAGACCCAGTACTTC	CASSYGREGETQYF
TRBV10-2	-	many	TRBJ2-5	TGCGCCAGCACCCCGGGGGCAGAGACCCAGTACTTC	CASTPGAETQYF
TRBV29-1	TRBD2	-	TRBJ2-7	TGCAGCGTTGACGTTGGGCGGGGGGCCGACCTAAGCTCCTACGAGCAGTACTTC	CSVDVGRGADLSSYEQYF
TRBV5-1	-	many	TRBJ2-1	TGCGCCAGCAGAGTCCAGGGAAGTGAGCAGTTCTTC	CASRVQGSEQFF
TRBV6-5	-	many	TRBJ2-2	TGTGCCAGCAGTTACACCGGACAAAACACCGGGGAGCTGTTTTTT	CASSYTGQNTGELFF
TRBV29-1	-	-	TRBJ1-3	TGCAGCGCCCGGGACGGTATCTCTGGAAACACCATATATTTT	CSARDGISGNTIYF
TRBV7-2	-	many	TRBJ2-1	TGTGCCAGCAGCTTACTTCGGGGTGCAATATATGAGCAGTTCTTC	CASSLLRGAIYEQFF
TRBV20-1	TRBD1	-	TRBJ2-5	TGCAGTGCTAGGTGGGACAGGACGTACCAAGAGACCCAGTACTTC	CSARWDRTYQETQYF
TRBV20-1	TRBD1	many	TRBJ2-4	TGCAGTGCTAGATTTCCCACCCAGGGTAGGGGGCTAGCCAAAAACATTCAGTACTTC	CSARFPTQGRGLAKNIQYF
TRBV7-8	-	-	TRBJ1-3	TGTGCCAGCAGACTGAACTCTGGAAACACCATATATTTT	CASRLNSGNTIYF
TRBV24-1	-	many	TRBJ2-1	TGTGCCACCAGTGACTCTGGGGGCCACAATGAGCAGTTCTTC	CATSDSGGHNEQFF
TRBV20-1	-	many	TRBJ2-5	TGCAGTGCTAGAAAGGGCCAAGAGACCCAGTACTTC	CSARKGQETQYF
TRBV20-1	-	few	TRBJ1-1	TGCAGTGCTAGAAGACCCGGGACCCCGAACACTGAAGCTTTCTTT	CSARRPGTPNTEAFF
TRBV24-1	-	-	TRBJ1-1	TGTGCCACCAGTGATTCAGCGGTGACTGAAGCTTTCTTT	CATSDSAVTEAFF
TRBV20-1	TRBD1	many	TRBJ1-2	TGCAGTGCAAGGACCAGGACAGGGGACTATGGCTACACCTTC	CSARTRTGDYGYTF
TRBV20-1	-	many	TRBJ1-1	TGCAGTGCTCCAGCCATCCGGGGGAACACTGAAGCTTTCTTT	CSAPAIRGNTEAFF
TRBV7-2	-	many	TRBJ2-2	TGTGCCAGCAGCTTAGACGACGGGGAGCTGTTTTTT	CASSLDDGELFF
TRBV29-1	TRBD1	many	TRBJ2-7	TGCAGCGTGGGAGGGACAGGGAGGACCTACGAGCAGTACTTC	CSVGGTGRTYEQYF
TRBV28	TRBD1	many	TRBJ1-6	TGTGCCAGCAGCCTTAGGACAGGGATGGTATCACCCCTCCACTTT	CASSLRTGMVSPLHF
TRBV5-1	TRBD1	-	TRBJ2-5	TGCGCCAGCAGCATTTGGGACAGGAGGGAGACCCAGTACTTC	CASSIWDRRETQYF
TRBV20-1	TRBD1	many	TRBJ1-4	TGCAGTGCCCCAGGGGGACAGTTTAATGAAAAACTGTTTTTT	CSAPGGQFNEKLFF
TRBV5-8	-	once	TRBJ1-1	TGTGCCAGCAGCTCAAACACGCTGCAAGGCTTCAACACTGAAGCTTTCTTT	CASSSNTLQGFNTEAFF
TRBV20-1	-	many	TRBJ1-6	TGCAGTGCTAGAGCGCAGGGTCTCGGTTCACCCCTCCACTTT	CSARAQGLGSPLHF
TRBV5-1	TRBD2	few	TRBJ2-1	TGCGCCAGCAGCTTGGACCTAGCGGGGGTCAATGAGCAGTTCTTC	CASSLDLAGVNEQFF
TRBV20-1	-	many	TRBJ1-4	TGCAGTGCTGCGACCGGGCAGGGAGGTGAAAAACTGTTTTTT	CSAATGQGGEKLFF
TRBV7-2	TRBD1	few	TRBJ1-5	TGTGCCAGCAGCTTGGGACAGTCGGAGCCCCAGCATTTT	CASSLGQSEPQHF
TRBV29-1	-	many	TRBJ2-7	TGCAGCGTTGTGGTGCCGGTCTCCTACGAGCAGTACTTC	CSVVVPVSYEQYF
TRBV12-3/TRBV12-4	-	many	TRBJ1-5	TGTGCCAGCAGTGGTTCTACAGGGAATAGCAATCAGCCCCAGCATTTT	CASSGSTGNSNQPQHF
TRBV10-3	-	many	TRBJ2-2	TGTGCCATCAGTGAGAACCCGTCCGCCGGGGAGCTGTTTTTT	CAISENPSAGELFF
TRBV10-3	-	many	TRBJ2-5	TGTGCCATCAGTGGACAAGGGGACGGGACCCAGTACTTC	CAISGQGDGTQYF
TRBV7-2	-	many	TRBJ1-2	TGTGCCAGCAGCTTAGAATGGGGCAGCAACTATGGCTACACCTTC	CASSLEWGSNYGYTF
TRBV7-2	TRBD2	-	TRBJ2-3	TGTGCCAGCAGCGGTAGCGGGGGGGCAGCAGATACGCAGTATTTT	CASSGSGGAADTQYF
TRBV7-9	-	few	TRBJ1-6	TGTGCCAGCAGCTCCCCAGTGGAATGGAATTCACCCCTCCACTTT	CASSSPVEWNSPLHF
TRBV7-2	-	-	TRBJ1-1	TGTGCCGCCCCCCCCCGGCCGGCGAGTTCGGGGGAAACTGAAGCTTTCTTT	CAAPPRPASSGETEAFF
TRBV5-1	-	few	TRBJ2-1	TGCGCCAGCAGCAGCGGGTTACTCCTTACGAATGAGCAGTTCTTC	CASSSGLLLTNEQFF
TRBV12-3/TRBV12-4	-	many	TRBJ1-4	TGTGCCAGCAGCCTTGTGGGCATACATGGACCTGAAAAACTGTTTTTT	CASSLVGIHGPEKLFF
TRBV28	-	many	TRBJ1-1	TGTGCCAGCAGTCCCCCCTGGCAGGCTGAAGCTTTCTTT	CASSPPWQAEAFF
TRBV20-1	TRBD2	-	TRBJ2-3	TGCAGTGCTAGAGAAACTAGCGGGGGTTCAGATACGCAGTATTTT	CSARETSGGSDTQYF
TRBV6-5	-	-	TRBJ1-2	TGTGCTACCGGGAGGGCCGTGGAAGGCTACACCTTC	CATGRAVEGYTF
TRBV4-1	TRBD1	-	TRBJ1-5	TGCGCCAGCAGCCAAAAAAGGGGACAGGGGACCGATCAGCCCCAGCATTTT	CASSQKRGQGTDQPQHF
TRBV9	-	-	TRBJ2-1	TGTGCCAGCAGCGTAGAGGTGGGGAACTACAATGAGCAGTTCTTC	CASSVEVGNYNEQFF
TRBV20-1	-	few	TRBJ1-5	TGTGTTGACAGGTTGGATCAGCCCCAGCATTTT	CVDRLDQPQHF
TRBV5-1	-	-	TRBJ1-4	TGCGCCAGCAGCTTGGCACAGGGTGATGGAAAACTGTTTTTT	CASSLAQGDGKLFF
TRBV5-1	-	-	TRBJ2-6	TGCGCCAGCAGCTTGGACTCGGGGGCCAACGTCCTGACTTTC	CASSLDSGANVLTF
TRBV7-9	TRBD2	-	TRBJ2-1	TGTGCCAGCAGCCTCTCTAGCGGGGGGGTGCCTGAGCAGTTCTTC	CASSLSSGGVPEQFF
TRBV13	-	many	TRBJ2-1	TGTGCCAGCAGCTTGAGGTACAGGTCCTACAATGAGCAGTTCTTC	CASSLRYRSYNEQFF
TRBV5-1	TRBD1	-	TRBJ2-2	TGCGCCAGCAGCTTGGACTGGACAGGGTCGACCGGGGAGCTGTTTTTT	CASSLDWTGSTGELFF
TRBV5-1	TRBD1	-	TRBJ1-2	TGCGCCAGCAGCTCAACGGGGACAGGGGGCTATGGCTACACCTTC	CASSSTGTGGYGYTF